This T cell receptor (beta chain) was sequenced for a study of shared T cell receptors in the human thymus (dated by TCRdb to the early 2020s). The study in broad terms: The study examined how self-reactive, shared T-cell receptor alpha chains are generated in the human thymus.

The library was built by means of the immunoSEQ multiplex PCR assay. TCRdb holds this immuneACCESS table with in-frame rearrangements only. Some clones are missing; in checked studies, unresolved V genes explain under half, and the rest has no known cause. The sample table contains 55,000 to 80,000 clones; only one count was recorded for around 96% of them. The ten largest clones capture roughly 0.033% of the sample. This clone was seen only once. Its antigen is not yet known. The input lacks base qualities; no much larger clone sits a single base away. The clonotype was recovered from a human donor. Sequencing used thymocytes.

The sequenced DNA: TGTGCCAGCAGCTTTAGACAGGGAGTCACTAATGAAAAACTGTTTTTT. It is translated as CASSFRQGVTNEKLFF. This receptor chain uses TRBV5-6 and TRBJ1-4; 7 of the junction bases match TRBD1. The germline V gene supplies CDR1 SGHDT and CDR2 YYEEEE. The CDR3 covers 16 residues, taking in both the cysteine and the phenylalanine. CDR3 DNA is the only sequence kept; it has 48 bases, read in frame from the first base. Unmatched junction bases come to 6, with V trimmed by 2 bases and J by 2 bases.